The present entry profiles one T cell receptor beta chain with its context. Assay: immunoSEQ multiplex PCR; the TCRdb copy retains only in-frame clones and omits some. The sample consists of 2,500,000 or so clones, roughly 90% of them appearing once. These data are taken from a study of shared clonotypes between healthy human individuals. This sequence originates from a man aged 18 to 30 in good health. Some clones in this sample may be carry-over from other donors' samples. Source material: naive CD4+ T cells from PBMCs. Subset of the sample: CD45RA+ positively selected.

As DNA, the CDR3 is TGTGCCAGCAGGGCTAGCGGGAGTGGGAACAATGAGCAGTTCTTC. It codes for CASRASGSGNNEQFF. The V gene is TRBV9, the J gene TRBJ2-1; 10 nucleotides match TRBD2. Trimming removed 5 bases from V and 5 bases from J; junction bases left unmatched: 7. Germline CDR1 and CDR2: SGDLS and YYNGEE. The CDR3 contains 15 residues.